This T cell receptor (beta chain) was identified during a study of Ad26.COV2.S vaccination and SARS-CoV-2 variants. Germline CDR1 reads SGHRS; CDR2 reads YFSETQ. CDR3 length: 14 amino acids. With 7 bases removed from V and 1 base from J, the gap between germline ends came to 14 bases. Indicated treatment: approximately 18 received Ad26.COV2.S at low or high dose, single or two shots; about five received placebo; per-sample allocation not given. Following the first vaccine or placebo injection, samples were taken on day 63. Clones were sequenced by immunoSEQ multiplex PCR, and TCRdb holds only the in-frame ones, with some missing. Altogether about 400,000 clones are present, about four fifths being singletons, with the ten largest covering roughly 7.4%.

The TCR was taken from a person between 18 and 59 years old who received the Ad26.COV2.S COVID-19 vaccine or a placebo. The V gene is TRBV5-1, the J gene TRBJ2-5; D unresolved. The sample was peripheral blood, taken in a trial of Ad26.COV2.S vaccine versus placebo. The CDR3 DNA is TGCGCCAGCGTCCCATCCCCCTCCCAAGAGACCCAGTACTTC. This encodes CASVPSPSQETQYF.